This is a list of T cell receptor beta chains from one sample in a study of T cells in Graves' hyperthyroidism and ophthalmopathy. MiXCR, run by TCRdb on the multiplex PCR reads, gives a single entry per CDR3 protein. This table has hundreds of thousands of distinct CDR3 sequences, under 20% appearing once. The sample was blood. These receptors came from a woman aged 45-65 years with Graves' hyperthyroidism that later progressed to Graves' ophthalmopathy. Both conserved end residues are part of each CDR3. Fields, in order: V gene, clone size, CDR3 protein. Clone size appears in some rows only: once, few, many, or a class for an expanded clone.

TRBV27 few CASSASQFIGYTF
TRBV12-3/TRBV12-4 few CASTRQEVIETQCF
TRBV3-1 many CASIGNTDTQYF
TRBV6-1 many CASKTFSTGGTNEKLFF
TRBV3-1 many CASSQGGAAGELFF
TRBV15 few CATSRERGSSYNEQFF
TRBV5-8 . CASSSGMPNEKLFF
TRBV3-1 many CASSQDLEVREQFF
TRBV12-3/TRBV12-4 few CASSSAGFPDTQYF
TRBV10-3 . CAISEAGTGKRNTGELFF
TRBV12-3/TRBV12-4 many CASTPSTGDYGYTF
TRBV19 few CASSMTSGGDNEQFF
TRBV30 many CAWRGQGPETQYF
TRBV6-1 few CASSYRDSQLYGYTF
TRBV9 few CASSVEGGLAGVNGYTF
TRBV7-9 . CASSLSWNQPQHF
TRBV19 . CASSMGQANYGYTF
TRBV5-5 few CASSEIGTTYNEQFF
TRBV6-1 few CASSEIQGRTDTQYF
TRBV7-6 many CASTKNRDRKETQYF
TRBV19 once CASSDGQGGRPQHF
TRBV5-1 many CASSSDVYNEQFF
TRBV6-5 many CASSYVGGAGAEAFF
TRBV12-3/TRBV12-4 many CASGHTADYGYTF
TRBV7-2 few CASTPHMNTEAFF
TRBV7-9 few CASRPVQRGGHNEQFF
TRBV2 many CASSPDSTDTQYF
TRBV7-3 . CASSLVGNTDAFF
TRBV7-8 . CASSLDMGSSYEQYF
TRBV15 . CATGENTEAFF
TRBV2 many CASSDRGQGEQYF
TRBV2 many CASSYPRSGTGMNGELFF
TRBV12-5 many CASGLNVRVVTEAFF
TRBV19 . CASSQPGQGSHEQYF
TRBV28 . CASSPRTPLGNQPQHF
TRBV20-1 few CSARRRGFVTEAFF
TRBV5-1 few CASSSLKGDRNTEAFF
TRBV6-9 . CASSSDLENEQFF
TRBV13 once CASSLYAGGWRAGNEQFF
TRBV6-5 . CASSYSGDRNSPLHF
TRBV13 . CASSLYSSAGGTDTQYF
TRBV30 . CAWSGLDRGTSGNTIYF
TRBV5-5 few CASSATGTSRETQYF
TRBV7-2 many CASSLVYGGTDTQYF
TRBV14 few CASSKPDSLNTEAFF
TRBV19 few CASSAGQGPRQPQHF
TRBV6-2/TRBV6-3 . CASSYSEGNEQFF
TRBV5-5 . CASTVSGNQPQHF
TRBV10-3 few CAIKGQPGQQPGELFF
TRBV7-3 . CASSFGGPDTGELFF